This T cell receptor (beta chain) was sequenced during a study of T cells in Graves' hyperthyroidism and ophthalmopathy (dated by TCRdb to the late 2010s). Background for the entire study: Peripheral blood was collected at initial diagnosis, before any treatment. To identify distinguishing TCR V-J signatures, a discovery cohort of some 100 patients was used, comprising 43 with Graves' ophthalmopathy and 55 to 65 with stable Graves' hyperthyroidism. Prospective prediction of ophthalmopathy was tested in an independent validation cohort consisting of 18 hyperthyroidism patients and 15 or so patients who later progressed to ophthalmopathy. For training and testing, the 100 or so patients in the discovery cohort were randomly divided in a 7:3 ratio. The study also compared thyroid tissue and blood T-cell repertoires from five or six Graves' hyperthyroidism patients. Once sampling was done, hyperthyroidism patients were given methimazole at a starting dose of 30 mg daily, whereas ophthalmopathy patients were given high-dose intravenous methylprednisolone. The paper describes TCR Vbeta CDR3 sequencing of 140 or so peripheral blood samples, made up of some 42 ophthalmopathy patients, some 76 hyperthyroidism patients and 17 progressor patients. What the authors observed across the whole study: Most expanded thyroid clonotypes (frequency above 0.001) were also found in blood, which suggests that blood repertoires may mirror thyroid immune responses. In validation, the model predicted progression to ophthalmopathy a median of approximately 6.6 months before onset, with about 71% sensitivity and just under 75% specificity. No statistical method was used to fix the sample size in advance, and group allocation was not hidden from the investigators. Ophthalmopathy was separated from stable hyperthyroidism by a 13 V-J signature model, with over 85% sensitivity and approximately 84% specificity obtained in cross-validation and 80%/75% obtained in testing.

Trimming at the junction amounts to 3 bases on V and 0 bases on J, and the germline ends lie 11 bases apart. The germline V gene (reference sequence) yields MNHEY for CDR1 and SMNVEV for CDR2. The CDR3 runs 15 amino acids, cysteine and phenylalanine included. Of all the DNA, just the CDR3 is kept, 45 bases in frame from base 1. On this clonotype: Its binding antigen is unknown. No base quality information exists; no much larger clone differs at one position.

Ophthalmopathy patients had moderately to severely active disease, Clinical Activity Score of at least 3, NOSPECS grade of at least 4, and duration under 3 months. Any patient with an uncontrolled infection, another autoimmune disease, pregnancy or lactation was excluded. Diagnoses were based on clinical symptoms, serum thyroxine and TRAb, thyroid ultrasound and orbital computed tomography. PBMCs were separated from roughly 9.3 ml of fresh peripheral blood using Ficoll-Paque density gradient centrifugation. Trizol reagent was used to extract total RNA, and RNA quality was then checked on an Agilent 2100 Bioanalyzer. The TCR beta CDR3 regions were amplified from RNA transcripts. For the first round of RT-PCR on the TCR CDR3, the HTBI primer set was used together with the Qiagen OneStep RT-PCR kit. A second multiplex PCR round built the libraries, followed by size selection and purification. The libraries were sequenced on an Illumina HiSeq2000 using paired-end 100 bp reads. The original pipeline was this. SOAPnuke was used to process the raw data, removing reads that contained adapters or uncalled bases, had a mean Phred below 15, or lacked an exact match to the constant primer or identifier. High-quality paired reads were merged using COPE v1.2.5, and each unique nucleotide sequence was defined as a clonotype. MiTCR v1.1 was used to align the clonotypes against IMGT TRBV, TRBD and TRBJ reference segments. The analysis was restricted to V-J combinations with a frequency above 0.0001, which together covered roughly 99% of the repertoires. A TCS score was defined as the ratio of F50 (clonal expansion) to E x V (chaos), with BLOSUM62-based TCRdist applied between CDR3 peptides within each V-J. Welch's t-statistics and random forest reduced some 510 V-J features to about 13, which were used in a naive Bayes classifier (R e1071). TCRdb trimmed public reads at Q25 via fastp, called clones via MiXCR and kept in-frame beta chains. Each CDR3 protein gets just one entry, which takes the most common genes and DNA from the rows behind it. These V and J calls are TCRdb output, not the study's own analysis. For this sample the table gives fewer than 550,000 distinct CDR3 sequences, of which around 22% were detected only once. The ten largest account for about 11% of the sample.

This chain is built from TRBV27 and TRBJ1-1, with the D gene not confidently named. This sequence originates from a woman between 25 and 40 years old with Graves' ophthalmopathy. The sequenced sample was blood. Here is the DNA: TGTGCCAGCAGTTTTAGGTATACTTTGAACACTGAAGCTTTCTTT. Its protein reads: CASSFRYTLNTEAFF.